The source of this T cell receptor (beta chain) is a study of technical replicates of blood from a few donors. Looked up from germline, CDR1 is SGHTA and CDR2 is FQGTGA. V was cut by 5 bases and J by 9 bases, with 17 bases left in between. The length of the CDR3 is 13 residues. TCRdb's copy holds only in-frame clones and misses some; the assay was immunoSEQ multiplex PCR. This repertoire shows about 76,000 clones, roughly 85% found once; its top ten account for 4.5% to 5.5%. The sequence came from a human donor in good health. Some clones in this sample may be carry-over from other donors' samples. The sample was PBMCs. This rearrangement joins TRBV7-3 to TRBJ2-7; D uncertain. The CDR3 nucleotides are TGTGCCAGCAGCCCCCGACCCCGGAGCGTGCAGTACTTC. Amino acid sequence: CASSPRPRSVQYF.